This T cell receptor (beta chain) was obtained from a study of T-cell memory formation after mild COVID-19 (dated by TCRdb to the early 2020s). Regarding the study in general: TCR sequence clusters from the two donors were largely donor specific. In two donors, T-cell clones that expanded and contracted after mild COVID-19 were followed by sequencing TCRalpha and TCRbeta repertoires longitudinally. The cohort comprised two young, previously healthy adult volunteers, one female and one male. Points the paper makes about the study in general: SARS-CoV-2 specificity of the second-wave clones peaking on day 37 was not confirmed. Contracting CD4+ clones turned up mainly in the CM and EM memory subsets, whereas EMRA was where CD8+ clones were enriched. Only a couple of mild cases were covered in the study, and larger cohorts including severe cases with pre-infection samples were considered necessary. Clones that contracted from day 15 to 85 showed balanced CD4/CD8 phenotypes, whereas a second wave of clones that expanded from day 15 to 37 leaned towards CD4+. Some responding clones were found in pre-infection memory, which suggests that pre-existing cross-reactive memory T cells took part in the SARS-CoV-2 response.

Ficoll-Paque density gradient centrifugation was the method used to isolate PBMCs. TCRdb records Illumina NovaSeq 6000 as the sequencer. Using 5'RACE with constant-segment primers, TCRalpha and TCRbeta cDNA libraries were constructed, with sample barcodes and unique molecular identifiers added in the process. RNA was extracted from every sample with Trizol reagent. The libraries were amplified in two PCR steps, and the second step added a second sample barcode and Illumina TruSeq adapters. Sequencing of the libraries was done on an Illumina NovaSeq, producing 2 x 150 bp paired-end reads. Per the original workflow: The reads were demultiplexed and collapsed into UMI-guided consensus sequences using migec v1.2.7. Using mixcr v2.1.11, UMI consensuses were aligned to TRA and TRB V and J templates and then assembled into clonotypes. A clonotype was counted as expanded or contracted only when both edgeR and NoisET called the clonotype significant, with the noise models trained on biological replicates. For edgeR calls, the thresholds were a false discovery rate-adjusted p below 0.01 and a log2 fold-change of 1. As an exploratory analysis of dynamics, max-normalized trajectories of the 1000 most abundant clonotypes were examined with PCA combined with hierarchical clustering. The CD4 or CD8 phenotype of responding clones was assigned using the separately sequenced CD4+ and CD8+ repertoires. TCRdb reworked the public reads: Q25 trimming with fastp, MiXCR clone assembly, productive beta chains retained. Under each unique CDR3 protein, matching rows form one entry showing the most common genes and DNA. The V and J calls shown here were made by TCRdb, not taken from the authors' results. This sample comprises just under 550,000 distinct CDR3 sequences, about a fifth of them detected only once. The biggest ten clones account for around 13% of the sample.

Inclusive of the bounding cysteine and phenylalanine, the CDR3 is 14 residues long. Of all the DNA, just the CDR3 is kept, 42 bases in frame from base 1. The germline V gene supplies CDR1 MNHNS and CDR2 SASEGT. Cut back by 2 bases and 7 bases, the V and J ends lie 11 bases apart. With regard to this clonotype: No antigen is known for it. Base qualities are not at hand, and no much larger clone is one base apart.

The receptor comes from an adult woman who had mild COVID-19 (a few samples of this study predate the infection). The sample titles of this study are shuffled in the database, so cell type and time point are left out; the donor was told from shared clones. Sequenced: PBMCs or a T cell subset sorted from them (not recorded which). The chain is encoded by TRBV6-1 joined to TRBJ1-4; the D segment cannot be called with confidence. CDR3 sequence: CASSELRRGEKLFF. The DNA sequence is as follows: TGTGCCAGCAGTGAATTAAGGAGAGGTGAAAAACTGTTTTTT.